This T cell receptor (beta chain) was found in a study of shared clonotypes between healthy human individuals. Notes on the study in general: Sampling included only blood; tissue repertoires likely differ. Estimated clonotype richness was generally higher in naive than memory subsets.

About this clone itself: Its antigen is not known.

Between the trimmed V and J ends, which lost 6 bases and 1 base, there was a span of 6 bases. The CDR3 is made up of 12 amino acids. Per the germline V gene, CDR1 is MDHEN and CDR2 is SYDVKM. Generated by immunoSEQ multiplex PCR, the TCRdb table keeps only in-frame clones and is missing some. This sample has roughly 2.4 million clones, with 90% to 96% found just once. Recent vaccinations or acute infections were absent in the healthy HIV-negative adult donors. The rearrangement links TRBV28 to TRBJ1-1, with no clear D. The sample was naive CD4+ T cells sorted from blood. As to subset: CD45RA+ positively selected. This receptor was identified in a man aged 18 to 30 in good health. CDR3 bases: TGTGCCAGCAGACTCCAGAACACTGAAGCTTTCTTT. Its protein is CASRLQNTEAFF.